This T cell receptor beta chain stems from a study of graft-versus-host responses after intestinal transplantation (dated by TCRdb to the early 2020s). For the study in its entirety: Recipients received multivisceral, liver-intestinal, or isolated intestinal transplants. All recipients received anti-thymocyte globulin induction followed by maintenance tacrolimus and steroids for two to four years. Graft-versus-host and host-versus-graft alloreactive T cell clones were tracked in the graft, circulation and bone marrow after intestinal transplantation using bulk TCR-beta CDR3 sequencing. To identify alloreactive clones, pre-transplant mixed lymphocyte reaction products were sequenced and compared with unstimulated pre-transplant donor and recipient T cells. The cohort enrolled some 25 intestinal transplant recipients including one retransplant, and 3 patients lacking pretransplant specimens were excluded. A peak of at least 4% donor T cells among recipient peripheral blood mononuclear cells was the definition used for donor T cell macrochimerism. Samples from three later patients were sequenced in-house on an Illumina MiSeq with MiXCR processing rather than by the commercial service.

In this sample, this clone turned up once. Its binding antigen is unknown. No clone much larger than this one lies a single base away; base qualities are absent. For CDR1 and CDR2, the germline V gene (reference sequence) lists MNHEY and SMNVEV. V ends up 7 bases short and J 5 bases short, with an unmatched junction base count of 7. CDR3 length: 15 amino acids, cysteine to phenylalanine. Only the CDR3 portion is preserved as DNA: 45 bases, with reading frame beginning at the first base. The library was generated by the immunoSEQ multiplex PCR assay. For most patients, high-throughput TCR-beta CDR3 sequencing of genomic DNA was performed by Adaptive Biotechnologies. Under the source paper's analysis protocol: Adaptive's ImmunoSEQ software was the source of the TCR sequencing data for around 20 patients, while a few other patients were processed with MiXCR and VDJtools. CDR3 nucleotide sequences shared between donor and recipient were removed because the origin of such sequences could not be assigned. At least 2-fold expansion over unstimulated cells and a minimum CFSE-low frequency of 0.002% (template counts) or 0.001% (read counts) were required for clones to be classified as alloreactive. Mappable clones were those detected in sequenced pre-transplant spleen, lymph node, or MLR CFSE-low populations of the donor or recipient. The cumulative frequency of alloreactive clones was calculated as a percentage of all sequences, weighted by copy number. Entries here come from immuneACCESS through TCRdb and include only in-frame sequences with V and J called. Some clones fail to appear in such tables; in the studies checked, an unresolved V gene covers under half of the shortfall, and the cause of the remainder is unknown. Clonal size and the V and J genes are those of that table, whereas D and trimming came from the DNA. This sample lists some 41,000 clones; roughly 89% were detected once. The top ten hold roughly 6.6% of the sample.

In the first month after transplant, blood samples were collected up to 4 times, and after that at least monthly when available. The paper's findings and limits, for the study overall: The relatively low number and heterogeneity of intestinal transplant patients limited the conclusions. Early after transplant, peak levels of circulating GvH clones were found to be associated with declines in HvG clones. In patients with donor T cell macrochimerism, the allografts had high GvH to HvG T cell clonal ratios. GvH clones were detected in recipient bone marrow, and some of these GvH clones were observed earlier in ileal mucosa or blood, consistent with an intestinal mucosal origin.

This receptor chain uses TRBV27 and TRBJ2-1; 11 bases in the middle match TRBD2. The source material was PBMCs, sampled 267 days after transplant. This clonotype originated in a human patient who received an intestinal transplant, so some T cells may come from the graft donor. The DNA sequence is as follows: TGTGCCAGCAAAATAGGGACTAGCGGACACAATGAGCAGTTCTTC. This is translated as CASKIGTSGHNEQFF.